The next 9 T cell receptor beta chains were all read from a single sample in a study of control samples from healthy donors and cancer patients. Produced via immunoSEQ multiplex PCR; TCRdb's table is partial and in-frame only. Of roughly 170,000 clones in the sample, 85% to 95% were seen once. Sequencing was performed on blood. These receptors originate from a man between 18 and 29 years old in good health.

This clone was counted once. The chain has TRBV7-7 and TRBJ2-1, with 16 bases identical to TRBD2. The germline V gene encodes CDR1 SSHAT and CDR2 FNYEAQ (reference sequence). CDR3 length equals 16 residues. The trim removed 4 bases at V and 4 bases at J, leaving 1 base unmatched. CDR3 coding DNA: TGTGCCAGCAGCTGGGGACTAGCGGGGGGGTACAATGAGCAGTTCTTC. Its protein is CASSWGLAGGYNEQFF.

The V gene is TRBV3-1 (or the pseudogene TRBV3-2), the J gene TRBJ1-2; D may be TRBD1 (5 bases). Trimming cost V 2 bases and J 8 bases, with 15 bases left between them. Germline V CDR1 and CDR2: LGHDT, YNNKEL (reference sequence). This CDR3 has 14 amino acids. The CDR3 region has the DNA TGTGCCAGCAGCCAAAATCAGGCCCACAGGGGCTACACCTTC. This codes for CASSQNQAHRGYTF.

This clone is a singleton in its sample. The chain combines TRBV9 with TRBJ1-1, with D uncertain. This CDR3 has 13 amino acids. Germline assignment: CDR1 SGDLS and CDR2 YYNGEE. Trimming shortened V by 7 bases and J by 3 bases, and 13 bases separated the two germline ends. CDR3 in amino acids: CASSSGGDTEAFF. As DNA, the CDR3 is TGTGCCAGCTCCTCCGGCGGGGACACTGAAGCTTTCTTT.

This chain connects TRBV6-6 to TRBJ2-7; D is perhaps TRBD1 or TRBD2 (5 bases each). Germline V gene lookup returns CDR1 MNHNY and CDR2 SVGAGI (reference sequence). This CDR3 spans 16 amino acids. V was clipped by 2 bases and J by 0 bases, with 14 bases between them. The CDR3 coding sequence is TGTGCCAGCAGTTACCAGGGAGACAGCAACTCCTACGAGCAGTACTTC. Translation: CASSYQGDSNSYEQYF.

V and J are TRBV5-5 and TRBJ2-1; D unclear. Germline V gene sequence: CDR1 SGHKS, CDR2 YYEKEE (reference sequence). V was trimmed by 2 bases and J by 8 bases, leaving 14 bases between them. The CDR3 is 14 amino acids. CDR3 bases: TGTGCCAGCAGCTTCTTCTGGGGTGGGGATGAGCAGTTCTTC. As protein: CASSFFWGGDEQFF.

The chain uses TRBV15 and TRBJ1-2; tentative D call: TRBD1 (5 bases). The ends were cut back, 4 bases at V and 2 bases at J, with 8 bases in the middle. Germline V gene data show CDR1 as LNHNV and CDR2 as YYDKDF (reference sequence). The CDR3 runs to 13 residues. This CDR3 reads CATSMDTNYGYTF. CDR3 DNA: TGTGCCACCAGCATGGACACCAACTATGGCTACACCTTC.

This clone appeared a single time. This sequence joins TRBV30 and TRBJ1-1; D not resolved. With 3 bases removed from V and 1 base from J, the gap between germline ends came to 9 bases. The length of the CDR3 is 13 residues. Germline CDR1 GTSNPN, CDR2 SVGIG (reference sequence). CDR3 amino acids: CAWSATGNTEAFF. The CDR3 DNA sequence: TGTGCCTGGAGCGCGACTGGGAACACTGAAGCTTTCTTT.

The chain couples TRBV30 to TRBJ1-5, with no clear D. CDR1 and CDR2 (germline): GTSNPN, SVGIG (reference sequence). Trimming took 4 bases from V and 5 from J, leaving 12 bases between them. CDR3 length: 13 amino acids. CDR3 in DNA: TGTGCCTGGACAGGACGGTACGATCAGCCCCAGCATTTT. Amino acids: CAWTGRYDQPQHF.

The sample holds a few counts of this clone. The V and J genes are TRBV6-6 and TRBJ1-2, with TRBD1 identical over 7 bases. V dropped 4 bases and J dropped 3; count of bases not matched to a gene: 2. CDR1 is MNHNY, CDR2 SVGAGI, per germline (reference sequence). This CDR3 contains 13 residues. The CDR3 DNA sequence: TGTGCCAGCAGTTCTCAGGGGGACTATGGCTACACCTTC. Translation: CASSSQGDYGYTF.